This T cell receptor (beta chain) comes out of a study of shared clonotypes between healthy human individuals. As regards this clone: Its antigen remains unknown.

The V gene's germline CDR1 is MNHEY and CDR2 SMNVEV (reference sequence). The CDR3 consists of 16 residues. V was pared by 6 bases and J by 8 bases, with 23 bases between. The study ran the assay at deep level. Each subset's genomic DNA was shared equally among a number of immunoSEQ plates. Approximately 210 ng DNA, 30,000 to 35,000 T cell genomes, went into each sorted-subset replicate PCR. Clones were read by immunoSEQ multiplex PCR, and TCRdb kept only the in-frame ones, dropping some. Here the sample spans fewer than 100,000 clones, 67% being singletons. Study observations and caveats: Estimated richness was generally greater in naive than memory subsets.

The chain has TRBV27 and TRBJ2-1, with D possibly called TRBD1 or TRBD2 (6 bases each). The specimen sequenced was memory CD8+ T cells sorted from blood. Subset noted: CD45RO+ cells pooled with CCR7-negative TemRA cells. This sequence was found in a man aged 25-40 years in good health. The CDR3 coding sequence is TGTGCCAGCAGACAATCATGGGGGGCCCTCCTCCATGAGCAGTTCTTC. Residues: CASRQSWGALLHEQFF.